This T cell receptor beta chain originates from a study of identical twins. Notes on the study in general: Invariant populations such as MAIT and iNKT cells could partly muddle zero-insertion analyses. Twin-shared out-of-frame alpha sequences were enriched for low generation probability. Beta out-of-frame sequences displayed a weaker excess of sharing between twins.

This clonotype occurred a few times. Antigen unknown. Healthy Caucasians supplied all donations. J gave up 6 bases and V 1 base, and 4 bases lay outside the gene matches. Germline CDR1 and CDR2: LGHDT and YNNKEL (reference sequence). The CDR3 is 15 amino acids. TCRdb re-analysed the 5' RACE reads in MiXCR, keeping a single row per CDR3 protein. The table lists approximately 410,000 distinct CDR3 sequences, less than 20% of them singletons. This chain connects TRBV3-1 to TRBJ2-7, with 12 bases that match TRBD1. The origin of this receptor is a man aged 50 to 60 in good health. The sequencing input was naive T cells sorted from blood. CDR3 nucleotides: TGTGCCAGCAGCCAAGTTGGGACAGGGGGCGTCGAGCAGTACTTC. Translation gives CASSQVGTGGVEQYF.